Here is one T cell receptor (beta chain) with its context. The data belong to a study of control samples from healthy donors and cancer patients. With V trimmed by 2 bases and J by 2 bases, 12 bases remained unmatched. Germline CDR1 and CDR2: SGHRS and YFSETQ. The CDR3 contains 17 residues. Only in-frame clones appear in the TCRdb table, and some are missing; sequencing was by immunoSEQ multiplex PCR. The sample lists about 190,000 clones, about 93% seen once, with more than 1.1% in the top ten. The rearrangement links TRBV5-1 to TRBJ2-7, with TRBD2 matching 8 bases. The sequenced sample consisted of blood. The clonotype was recovered from a man between 18 and 35 years old in good health. CDR3 loop: CASSFSASGGYPYEQYF. The DNA for the CDR3 is TGCGCCAGCAGCTTTTCAGCAAGCGGGGGCTATCCCTACGAGCAGTACTTC.